What follows are 16 T cell receptor beta chains derived from one specimen sequenced in a study of OX40 agonist ivuxolimab in advanced cancers. The repertoire was sequenced with immunoSEQ multiplex PCR; TCRdb's copy has only in-frame clones and lacks some. The sample consists of about 94,000 clones, about nine tenths of them appearing once. The sequenced sample was CD4+ or CD8+ T cells sorted from blood, obtained in a trial of the OX40 agonist ivuxolimab. These receptors originate from an adult with an advanced solid tumor such as melanoma, head and neck, liver or kidney cancer.

This clone was seen a single time. The rearrangement links TRBV15 to TRBJ1-1; D unresolved. Trimming pared 0 bases from V and 1 base from J, leaving 3 bases between. CDR3 length: 13 residues. In germline, CDR1 is LNHNV, CDR2 YYDKDF (reference sequence). As DNA, the CDR3 is TGTGCCACCAGCAGAGACGGGAACACTGAAGCTTTCTTT. It translates to CATSRDGNTEAFF.

The gene calls are TRBV9 and TRBJ2-1; 11 bases map to TRBD2. The V segment lost 3 bases and the J segment 7 bases; nucleotides outside the gene matches: 6. The CDR3 totals 15 residues. Germline assignment: CDR1 SGDLS and CDR2 YYNGEE. CDR3 loop: CASSAAGLAANEQFF. As DNA, the CDR3 is TGTGCCAGCAGCGCAGCGGGACTAGCGGCGAATGAGCAGTTCTTC.

This rearrangement joins TRBV5-8 to TRBJ2-2; 9 nucleotides align to TRBD2. The CDR3 loop spans 17 amino acids. Germline-derived CDR1 and CDR2 are SGHTS and YDEGEE. The junction had 7 bases not matched to a gene; V was cut back by 0 bases and J by 4 bases. The CDR3 DNA is TGTGCCAGCAGCTTGGAATTAGCGGGGGCCGGCACCGGGGAGCTGTTTTTT. It yields the protein CASSLELAGAGTGELFF.

The V call is TRBV19, the J call TRBJ1-1; TRBD1 matches 8 bases. Germline lookup yields CDR1 LNHDA and CDR2 SQIVND (reference sequence). The CDR3 loop spans 14 amino acids. Trimming at V came to 7 bases and at J to 6 bases, leaving 10 bases not matched to a gene. The CDR3 DNA reads TGTGCCAGTACCTCAGACAGGGGTGTCTCTGAAGCTTTCTTT. Translated, it gives CASTSDRGVSEAFF.

This sequence joins TRBV5-5 and TRBJ2-5, with D uncertain. CDR1 and CDR2 (germline): SGHKS, YYEKEE (reference sequence). The V gene lost 0 bases and the J gene lost 5 bases, with 11 bases spanning the gap. The CDR3 has 14 amino acids. This CDR3 is CASSLGRDGETQYF. The CDR3 DNA sequence: TGTGCCAGCAGCTTGGGTAGGGATGGCGAGACCCAGTACTTC.

In its sample, this clone was seen many times. The chain joins TRBV6-5 to TRBJ1-6; D perhaps matches TRBD1 (6 bases). The CDR3 consists of 14 residues. The V gene's germline CDR1 is MNHEY and CDR2 SVGAGI. Deletions cut 6 bases from V and 7 bases from J, with 13 bases between. The CDR3 region has the DNA TGTGCCAGCAGCCCCGGACAGCGAAATTCACCCCTCCACTTT. The encoded protein is CASSPGQRNSPLHF.

This clone has a handful of counts. The genes are TRBV4-1 and TRBJ2-1; a weak D match, TRBD2 (6 bases). Trimming stripped 4 bases from V and 0 bases from J, with 19 bases between. In germline, CDR1 is MGHRA, CDR2 YSYEKL. The CDR3 loop spans 18 amino acids. The CDR3 nucleotides are TGCGCCAGCAGCCCCATCTTCAGCGGGTCTAGCTCCTACAATGAGCAGTTCTTC. Translated, it gives CASSPIFSGSSSYNEQFF.

The chain is built from TRBV6-5 and TRBJ1-2, with a possible D match to TRBD1 (5 bases). The CDR3 has 12 amino acids. With 7 bases removed from V and 4 bases from J, the gap between germline ends came to 10 bases. Looked up from germline, CDR1 is MNHEY and CDR2 is SVGAGI. Written as DNA, the CDR3 is TGTGCCAGCAAAGGGACGGTCTATGGCTACACCTTC. It translates to CASKGTVYGYTF.

The chain joins TRBV5-8 to TRBJ1-5; a weak D match, TRBD1 (6 bases). V was clipped by 1 base and J by 3 bases, with 11 bases between them. This CDR3 has 15 residues. The V gene's germline CDR1 is SGHTS and CDR2 YDEGEE. The CDR3 bases are TGTGCCAGCAGCTTGTCACAGGGAATCAATCAGCCCCAGCATTTT. Translated: CASSLSQGINQPQHF.

This rearrangement joins TRBV19 to TRBJ1-2; D may be TRBD1 (5 bases). The ends were cut back, 3 bases at V and 4 bases at J, with 9 bases in the middle. CDR3 length: 13 residues. The germline V gene encodes CDR1 LNHDA and CDR2 SQIVND (reference sequence). The CDR3 DNA reads as TGTGCCAGTAGTATGGGCGGGGGCTATGGCTACACCTTC. Encoded protein: CASSMGGGYGYTF.

The J gene is TRBJ1-1, the V gene TRBV5-4, with D possibly being TRBD1 (6 bases). Trimming pared 5 bases from V and 4 bases from J, leaving 18 bases between. This CDR3 is 15 amino acids long. Looked up from germline, CDR1 is SGHNT and CDR2 is YYREEE (reference sequence). The CDR3 sequence: CASSTTGRVVTEAFF. CDR3 DNA sequence: TGTGCCAGCAGTACTACAGGGAGGGTGGTCACTGAAGCTTTCTTT.

The chain is built from TRBV6-4 and TRBJ1-2; TRBD1 might be the D (6 bases). Trimming left V 6 bases short and J 1 base short, with 15 bases between. From germline, CDR1 is MRHNA and CDR2 SNTAGT. The CDR3 sequence is 15 residues long. The CDR3: CASRRGAGDNYGYTF. The CDR3 DNA reads as TGTGCCAGCAGGAGGGGCGCAGGGGATAACTATGGCTACACCTTC.

The CDR3 nucleotides read TGTGCCAGCAGCGTTTCTAGCGGGGGGGCCGGAGATACGCAGTATTTT. The encoded protein is CASSVSSGGAGDTQYF. The chain carries TRBV7-2 and TRBJ2-3, with TRBD2 matching over 12 bases. This CDR3 is built from 16 residues. The V segment lost 5 bases and the J segment 5 bases; nucleotides outside the gene matches: 8. The V gene's germline CDR1 is SGHTA and CDR2 FQGNSA.

This chain links TRBV7-2 with TRBJ1-5; 9 bases match TRBD1. CDR1 is SGHTA, CDR2 FQGNSA, per germline. This CDR3 contains 15 residues. V was pared by 4 bases and J by 2 bases, with 3 bases of the junction left unmatched. CDR3 DNA: TGTGCCAGCAGCTCGAGGACAGGGGGCAATCAGCCCCAGCATTTT. Translated: CASSSRTGGNQPQHF.

This clone was detected only a few times. This rearrangement joins TRBV11-2 to TRBJ1-2, with 9 bases that match TRBD1. The germline gives CDR1 SGHAT, CDR2 FQNNGV. V gave up 5 bases and J gave up 6 bases; unmatched junction bases: 10. The CDR3 covers 15 residues. The CDR3, as DNA: TGTGCCAGCAGCGCCCTAGTTCGGACAGGGGATGGCTACACCTTC. This encodes CASSALVRTGDGYTF.

The chain couples TRBV9 to TRBJ2-2, with a weak D call TRBD1 (6 bases). Germline V CDR1 and CDR2: SGDLS, YYNGEE. The V gene lost 3 bases and the J gene lost 1 base, with 10 bases spanning the gap. The length of the CDR3 is 15 residues. CDR3 amino acids: CASSGDRMNTGELFF. As DNA, the CDR3 is TGTGCCAGCAGCGGCGACAGGATGAACACCGGGGAGCTGTTTTTT.